The TCR beta chain described here comes from a study of blood T cell repertoires in COVID-19. About the research overall: Material from acute and convalescent COVID-19 was sourced from the United States, Italy and Spain. The cDNA or gDNA used as material had been derived from T cells, B-cell-depleted T cells, or PBMCs.

In the authors' methods: The assay estimated nucleated cells by amplifying reference gene primers. Data came from immunoSEQ multiplex PCR; TCRdb stores just in-frame clones and leaves some out. V and J calls and clone size are as listed in that table; D and trimming were resolved from the DNA. This table holds more than 55,000 clones, approximately 87% found once. This receptor was identified in a man over 45 with active COVID-19. Sequencing was performed on peripheral blood.

In DNA, the CDR3 is TGTGCCAGCAGCGCTCGCTTAGACAGGGGACGCGAGCAGTACTTC. Translated, it gives CASSARLDRGREQYF. V gene TRBV6-5 combines with J gene TRBJ2-7; the match to TRBD1 covers 8 bases. The CDR3 spans 15 residues. Germline V gives CDR1 MNHEY, CDR2 SVGAGI. With V trimmed by 6 bases and J by 6 bases, 13 bases remained unmatched.